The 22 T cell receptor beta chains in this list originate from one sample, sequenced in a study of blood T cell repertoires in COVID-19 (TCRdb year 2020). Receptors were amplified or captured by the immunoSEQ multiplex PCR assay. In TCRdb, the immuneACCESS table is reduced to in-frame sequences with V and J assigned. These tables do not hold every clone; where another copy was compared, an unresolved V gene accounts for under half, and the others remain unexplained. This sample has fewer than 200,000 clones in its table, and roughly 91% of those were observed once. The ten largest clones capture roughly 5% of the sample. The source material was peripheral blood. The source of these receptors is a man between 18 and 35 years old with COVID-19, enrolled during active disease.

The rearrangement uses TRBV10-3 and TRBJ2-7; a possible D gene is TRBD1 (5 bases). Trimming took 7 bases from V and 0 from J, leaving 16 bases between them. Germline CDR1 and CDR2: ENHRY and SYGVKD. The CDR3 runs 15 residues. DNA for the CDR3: TGTGCCATCAAATCCCAGGACAAGAGCTCCTACGAGCAGTACTTC. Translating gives CAIKSQDKSSYEQYF.

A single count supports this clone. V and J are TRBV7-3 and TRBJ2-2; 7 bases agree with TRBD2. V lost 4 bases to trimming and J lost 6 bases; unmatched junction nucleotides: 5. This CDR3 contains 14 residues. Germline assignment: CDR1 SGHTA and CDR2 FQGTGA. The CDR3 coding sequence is TGTGCCAGCAGCTCTAACGCGGGAGCCGGGGAGCTGTTTTTT. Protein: CASSSNAGAGELFF.

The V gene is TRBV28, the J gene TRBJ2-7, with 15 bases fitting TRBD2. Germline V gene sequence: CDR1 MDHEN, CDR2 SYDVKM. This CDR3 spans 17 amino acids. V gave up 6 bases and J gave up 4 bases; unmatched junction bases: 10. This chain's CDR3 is CASSPIGTSGRSYEQYF. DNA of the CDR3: TGTGCCAGCAGCCCTATAGGGACTAGCGGGAGGTCTTACGAGCAGTACTTC.

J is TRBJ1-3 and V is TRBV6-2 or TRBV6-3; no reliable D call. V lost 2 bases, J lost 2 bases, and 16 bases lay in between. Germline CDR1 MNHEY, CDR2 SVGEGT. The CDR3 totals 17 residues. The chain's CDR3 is CASSYGRPGDPGNTIYF. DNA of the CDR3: TGTGCCAGCAGTTACGGGAGGCCGGGAGACCCTGGAAACACCATATATTTT.

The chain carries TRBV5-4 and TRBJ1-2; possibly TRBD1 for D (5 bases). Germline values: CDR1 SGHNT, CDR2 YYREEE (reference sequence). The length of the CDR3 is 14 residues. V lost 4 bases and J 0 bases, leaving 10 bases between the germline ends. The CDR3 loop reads CASSVGGTNYGYTF. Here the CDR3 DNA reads TGTGCCAGCAGCGTCGGGGGTACTAACTATGGCTACACCTTC.

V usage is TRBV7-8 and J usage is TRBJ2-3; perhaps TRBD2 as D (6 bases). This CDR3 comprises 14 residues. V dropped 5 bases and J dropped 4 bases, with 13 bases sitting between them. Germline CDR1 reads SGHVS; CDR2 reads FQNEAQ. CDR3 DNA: TGTGCCAGCAGCGGAGGGCCGAGGGCAGATACGCAGTATTTT. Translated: CASSGGPRADTQYF.

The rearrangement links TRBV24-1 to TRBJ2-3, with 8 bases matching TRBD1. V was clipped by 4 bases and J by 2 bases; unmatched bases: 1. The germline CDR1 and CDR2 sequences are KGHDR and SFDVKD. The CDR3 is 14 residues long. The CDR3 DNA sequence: TGTGCCACCAGTGACCAGGGGGCCACAGATACGCAGTATTTT. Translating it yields CATSDQGATDTQYF.

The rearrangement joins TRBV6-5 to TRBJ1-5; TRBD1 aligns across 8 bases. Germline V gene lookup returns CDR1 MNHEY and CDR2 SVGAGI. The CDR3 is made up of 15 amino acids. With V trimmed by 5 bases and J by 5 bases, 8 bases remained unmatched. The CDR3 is CASSTGTGVHQPQHF. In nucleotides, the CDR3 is TGTGCCAGCAGTACGGGGACAGGAGTTCATCAGCCCCAGCATTTT.

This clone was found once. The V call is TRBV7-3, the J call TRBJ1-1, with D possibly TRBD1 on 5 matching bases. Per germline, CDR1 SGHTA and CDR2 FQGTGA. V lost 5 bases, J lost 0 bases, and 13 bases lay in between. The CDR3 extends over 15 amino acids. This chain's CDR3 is CASSPSGTMNTEAFF. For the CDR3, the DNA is TGTGCCAGCAGCCCAAGCGGGACTATGAACACTGAAGCTTTCTTT.

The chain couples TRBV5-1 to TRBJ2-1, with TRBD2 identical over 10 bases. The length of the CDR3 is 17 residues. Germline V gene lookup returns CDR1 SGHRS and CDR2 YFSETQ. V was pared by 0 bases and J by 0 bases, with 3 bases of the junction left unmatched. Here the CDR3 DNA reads TGCGCCAGCAGCTTGGGAACTAGCGGGACCTCCTACAATGAGCAGTTCTTC. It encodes CASSLGTSGTSYNEQFF.

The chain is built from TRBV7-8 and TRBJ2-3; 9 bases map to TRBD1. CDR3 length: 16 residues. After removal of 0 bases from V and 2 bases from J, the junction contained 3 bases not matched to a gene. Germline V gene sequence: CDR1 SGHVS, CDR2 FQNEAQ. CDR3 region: CASSLAGQGLTDTQYF. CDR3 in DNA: TGTGCCAGCAGCTTAGCGGGACAGGGACTCACAGATACGCAGTATTTT. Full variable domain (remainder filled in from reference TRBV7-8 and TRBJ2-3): GAGVSQSPRYKVAKRGQDVALRCDPISGHVSLFWYQQALGQGPEFLTYFQNEAQLDKSGLPSDRFFAERPEGSVSTLKIQRTQQEDSAVYLCASSLAGQGLTDTQYFGPGTRLTVL.

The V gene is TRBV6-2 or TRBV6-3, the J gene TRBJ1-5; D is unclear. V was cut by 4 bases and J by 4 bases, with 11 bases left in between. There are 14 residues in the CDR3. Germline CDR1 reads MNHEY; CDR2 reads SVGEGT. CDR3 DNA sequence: TGTGCCAGCAGTTCGCGCCCACAGAATCAGCCCCAGCATTTT. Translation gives CASSSRPQNQPQHF.

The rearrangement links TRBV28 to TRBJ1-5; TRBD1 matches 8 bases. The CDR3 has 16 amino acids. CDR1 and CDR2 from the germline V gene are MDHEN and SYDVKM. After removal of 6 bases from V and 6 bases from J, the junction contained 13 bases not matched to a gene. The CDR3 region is CASSPQLAGGGQPQHF. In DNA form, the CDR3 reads TGTGCCAGCAGCCCCCAGTTGGCAGGGGGCGGTCAGCCCCAGCATTTT.

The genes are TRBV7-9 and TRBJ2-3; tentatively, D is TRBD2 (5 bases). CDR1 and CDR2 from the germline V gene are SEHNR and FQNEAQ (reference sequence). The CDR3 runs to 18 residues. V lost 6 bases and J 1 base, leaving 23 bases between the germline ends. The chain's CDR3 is CASRNNRDGRAGTDTQYF. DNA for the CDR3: TGTGCCAGCAGAAACAATCGGGATGGGCGGGCTGGCACAGATACGCAGTATTTT. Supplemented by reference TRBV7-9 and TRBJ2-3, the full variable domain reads DTGVSQNPRHKITKRGQNVTFRCDPISEHNRLYWYRQTLGQGPEFLTYFQNEAQLEKSRLLSDRFSAERPKGSFSTLEIQRTEQGDSAMYLCASRNNRDGRAGTDTQYFGPGTRLTVL.

This chain's CDR3 is CASSGQKGPYEQYF. The CDR3 bases are TGTGCCAGCAGCGGACAGAAGGGCCCCTACGAGCAGTACTTC. V usage is TRBV11-3 and J usage is TRBJ2-7, with a tentative D call TRBD1 (6 bases). The CDR3 runs 14 residues. The V end lost 5 bases, the J end lost 2 bases, and 13 bases lay between the germline ends. The germline gives CDR1 SGHNT, CDR2 YENEEA. Supplemented by reference TRBV11-3 and TRBJ2-7, the full variable domain reads EAGVVQSPRYKIIEKKQPVAFWCNPISGHNTLYWYLQNLGQGPELLIRYENEEAVDDSQLPKDRFSAERLKGVDSTLKIQPAELGDSAVYLCASSGQKGPYEQYFGPGTRLTVT.

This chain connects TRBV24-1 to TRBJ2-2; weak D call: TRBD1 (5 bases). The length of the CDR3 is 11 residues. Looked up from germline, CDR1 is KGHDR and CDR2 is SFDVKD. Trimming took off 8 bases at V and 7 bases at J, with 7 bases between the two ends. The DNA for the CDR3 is TGTGCCACCAAAGGGGTCGGGGAGCTGTTTTTT. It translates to CATKGVGELFF.

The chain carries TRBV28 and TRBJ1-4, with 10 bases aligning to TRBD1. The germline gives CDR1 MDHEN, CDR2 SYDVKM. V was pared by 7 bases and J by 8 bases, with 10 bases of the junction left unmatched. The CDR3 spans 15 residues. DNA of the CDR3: TGTGCCAGCACCCCCATCGGGACAGGGGAGGAAAAACTGTTTTTT. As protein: CASTPIGTGEEKLFF. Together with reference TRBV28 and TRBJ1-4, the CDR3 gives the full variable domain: DVKVTQSSRYLVKRTGEKVFLECVQDMDHENMFWYRQDPGLGLRLIYFSYDVKMKEKGDIPEGYSVSREKKERFSLILESASTNQTSMYLCASTPIGTGEEKLFFGSGTQLSVL.

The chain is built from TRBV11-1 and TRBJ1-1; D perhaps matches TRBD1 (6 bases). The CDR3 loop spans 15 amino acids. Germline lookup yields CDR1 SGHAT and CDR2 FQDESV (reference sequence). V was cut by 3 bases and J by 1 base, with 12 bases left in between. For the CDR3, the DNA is TGTGCCAGCAGCTTCGGACAAGGGGGGAACACTGAAGCTTTCTTT. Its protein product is CASSFGQGGNTEAFF.

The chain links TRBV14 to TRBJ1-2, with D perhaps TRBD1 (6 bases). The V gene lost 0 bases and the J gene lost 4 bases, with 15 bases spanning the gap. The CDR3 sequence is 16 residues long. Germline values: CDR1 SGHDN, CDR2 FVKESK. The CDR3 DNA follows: TGTGCCAGCAGCCAAGATCTTGCAGGGGTGGGCTATGGCTACACCTTC. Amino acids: CASSQDLAGVGYGYTF.

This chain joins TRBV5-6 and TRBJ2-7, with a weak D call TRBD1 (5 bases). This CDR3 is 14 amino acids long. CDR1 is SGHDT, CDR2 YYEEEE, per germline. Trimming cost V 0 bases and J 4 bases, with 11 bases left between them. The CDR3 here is CASSLARQPYEQYF. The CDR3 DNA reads TGTGCCAGCAGCTTGGCAAGACAGCCATACGAGCAGTACTTC.

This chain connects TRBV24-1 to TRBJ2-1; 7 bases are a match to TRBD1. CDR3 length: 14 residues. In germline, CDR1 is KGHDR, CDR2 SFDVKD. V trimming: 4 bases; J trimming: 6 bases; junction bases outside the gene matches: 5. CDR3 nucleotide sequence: TGTGCCACCAGTGACCAGACAGGGTTCAATGAGCAGTTCTTC. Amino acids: CATSDQTGFNEQFF.

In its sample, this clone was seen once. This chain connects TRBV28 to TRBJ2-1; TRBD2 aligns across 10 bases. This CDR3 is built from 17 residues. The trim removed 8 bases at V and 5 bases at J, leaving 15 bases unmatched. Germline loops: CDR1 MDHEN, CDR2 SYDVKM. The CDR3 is CASGGRAGGPRHNEQFF. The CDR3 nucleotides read TGTGCCAGCGGAGGTAGAGCGGGAGGGCCCCGGCACAATGAGCAGTTCTTC.